One and the same sample provided the 26 T cell receptor beta chains below, sequenced in a study of blood T cell repertoires in COVID-19. Measured with immunoSEQ multiplex PCR; TCRdb has only the in-frame clones, and not every one. The profile shows 50,000 to 65,000 clones, over 80% of them singletons. The specimen was peripheral blood. These receptors all stem from a woman aged 55-75 years with acute or convalescent COVID-19.

This chain connects TRBV10-3 to TRBJ1-1, with a weak D call TRBD1 (6 bases). CDR3 length: 12 residues. Germline loops: CDR1 ENHRY, CDR2 SYGVKD. Trimming removed 10 bases at V and 4 bases at J, with 13 bases between. CDR3 sequence (DNA): TGTGCCACCATAGGGGGGGGCACTGAAGCTTTCTTT. Amino acid sequence: CATIGGGTEAFF.

The V gene is TRBV5-4, the J gene TRBJ2-5; maybe TRBD2 (6 bases). V gave up 4 bases and J gave up 4 bases, with 23 bases separating them. The germline V gene has CDR1 SGHNT and CDR2 YYREEE (reference sequence). This CDR3 region has 17 residues. This CDR3 is CASSPGRGRNVGETQYF. The CDR3, as DNA: TGTGCCAGCAGCCCAGGGCGGGGTAGGAATGTTGGAGAGACCCAGTACTTC.

This chain links TRBV7-2 with TRBJ1-5, with D perhaps matching TRBD1 (5 bases). This CDR3 contains 14 residues. CDR1 and CDR2 (germline): SGHTA, FQGNSA. The germline V and J ends were trimmed by 2 bases and 5 bases, with 10 bases remaining between them. CDR3 bases: TGTGCCAGCAGCTTAAGGCCCAGGGATCAGCCCCAGCATTTT. It codes for CASSLRPRDQPQHF.

J is TRBJ1-3 and V is TRBV3-1 (or the pseudogene TRBV3-2); D call uncertain. The V and J ends lost 4 bases and 5 bases respectively, with 15 bases between them. Per germline, CDR1 LGHDT and CDR2 YNNKEL (reference sequence). The CDR3 is 15 amino acids. The CDR3 nucleotides are TGTGCCAGCAGCCCCATGACAAGTTCTAGAAACACCATATATTTT. Protein: CASSPMTSSRNTIYF.

V is TRBV19 and J is TRBJ1-4, with D perhaps TRBD1 (5 bases). The CDR3 has 14 residues. In germline, CDR1 is LNHDA, CDR2 SQIVND (reference sequence). V was clipped by 4 bases and J by 7 bases, with 13 bases between them. The CDR3 DNA is TGTGCCAGTAGTAAGGACTGGGGGGGTGAAAAACTGTTTTTT. The encoded protein is CASSKDWGGEKLFF.

The chain recombines TRBV7-9 with TRBJ1-6, with D perhaps matching TRBD1 (5 bases). The CDR3 runs to 14 residues. Per the germline V gene, CDR1 is SEHNR and CDR2 is FQNEAQ (reference sequence). Deletions cut 2 bases from V and 8 bases from J, with 10 bases between. CDR3 nucleotide sequence: TGTGCCAGCAGCTTACGACAGACGGATTCACCCCTCCACTTT. It encodes CASSLRQTDSPLHF.

V usage is TRBV3-1 (or the pseudogene TRBV3-2) and J usage is TRBJ2-2, with 9 positions matching TRBD1. Germline CDR1 and CDR2: LGHDT and YNNKEL (reference sequence). V was pared by 6 bases and J by 3 bases, with 5 bases of the junction left unmatched. The CDR3 is made up of 15 amino acids. In DNA form, the CDR3 reads TGTGCCAGCAGGCCCCGGGACAGGGACACCGGGGAGCTGTTTTTT. Translating it yields CASRPRDRDTGELFF.

The V call is TRBV9, the J call TRBJ1-2; D unclear. This CDR3 is built from 14 residues. Germline V gene sequence: CDR1 SGDLS, CDR2 YYNGEE. V was trimmed by 0 bases and J by 4 bases, leaving 10 bases between them. The DNA of the CDR3 is TGTGCCAGCAGCGTAGATCCCTCTTCCTATGGCTACACCTTC. Translating gives CASSVDPSSYGYTF. Drawing the rest from reference TRBV9 and TRBJ1-2, the complete variable domain is DSGVTQTPKHLITATGQRVTLRCSPRSGDLSVYWYQQSLDQGLQFLIQYYNGEERAKGNILERFSAQQFPDLHSELNLSSLELGDSALYFCASSVDPSSYGYTFGSGTRLTVV.

The chain links TRBV5-6 to TRBJ1-1; D may be TRBD1 (6 bases). V gave up 3 bases and J gave up 0 bases, with 21 bases separating them. Germline V gives CDR1 SGHDT, CDR2 YYEEEE. The CDR3 is 18 amino acids. For the CDR3, the DNA is TGTGCCAGCAGCTCCCGGGACAACCTGGGTCGGATGAACACTGAAGCTTTCTTT. Translation gives CASSSRDNLGRMNTEAFF.

The chain recombines TRBV11-2 with TRBJ2-1; TRBD2 is a possible D gene (5 bases). The CDR3 sequence is 16 residues long. Germline loops: CDR1 SGHAT, CDR2 FQNNGV. Trimming took off 4 bases at V and 4 bases at J, with 17 bases between the two ends. CDR3 coding DNA: TGTGCCAGCAGCTACCCCATCGGGGTAGGGTACAATGAGCAGTTCTTC. It is translated as CASSYPIGVGYNEQFF.

The CDR3 region has the DNA TGTGCCACCAGTGAGAATGCCCCAACAGGGTGGAGGTACGAGCAGTACTTC. Its protein is CATSENAPTGWRYEQYF. This chain links TRBV24-1 with TRBJ2-7; maybe TRBD1 (6 bases). In germline, CDR1 is KGHDR, CDR2 SFDVKD. This CDR3 has 17 residues. The germline V and J ends were trimmed by 4 bases and 4 bases, with 22 bases remaining between them.

The chain couples TRBV12-5 to TRBJ1-2, with TRBD1 matching 12 bases. Looked up from germline, CDR1 is LGHNT and CDR2 is FRNRAP. The length of the CDR3 is 18 residues. The V segment lost 3 bases and the J segment 0 bases; nucleotides outside the gene matches: 8. DNA of the CDR3: TGTGCTAGTGGTTTCATCTCGGGACAGGGGGCATCTAACTATGGCTACACCTTC. Encoded protein: CASGFISGQGASNYGYTF.

This rearrangement joins TRBV27 to TRBJ1-3; D uncertain. Germline V CDR1 and CDR2: MNHEY, SMNVEV (reference sequence). V dropped 4 bases and J dropped 4 bases, with 14 bases sitting between them. The CDR3 is 15 amino acids. The CDR3 here is CASSSSRRGGNTIYF. The CDR3 region has the DNA TGTGCCAGCAGTTCCTCCCGTCGGGGAGGAAACACCATATATTTT.

This clone appeared once. V and J are TRBV6-2 or TRBV6-3 and TRBJ2-3; 8 bases fit TRBD1. The CDR3 is 15 residues long. V lost 4 bases and J lost 4; bases outside the gene matches: 7. Germline V gene data show CDR1 as MNHEY and CDR2 as SVGEGT. CDR3 residues: CASSSRDRFSDTQYF. In DNA, the CDR3 is TGTGCCAGCAGTTCCCGGGACAGGTTCTCAGATACGCAGTATTTT.

This clone was found once. The V and J genes are TRBV7-3 and TRBJ2-3; TRBD1 is a possible D gene (6 bases). The V end lost 5 bases, the J end lost 6 bases, and 12 bases lay between the germline ends. The CDR3 consists of 13 residues. Germline V gene lookup returns CDR1 SGHTA and CDR2 FQGTGA. The CDR3 DNA reads TGTGCCAGCAGCCCGACAGGACCGGATACGCAGTATTTT. Protein sequence: CASSPTGPDTQYF.

The chain uses TRBV6-6 and TRBJ1-5; 8 bases agree with TRBD1. Germline-derived CDR1 and CDR2 are MNHNY and SVGAGI (reference sequence). The CDR3 extends over 14 amino acids. J lost 3 bases, V lost 6 bases, and 4 bases had no gene match. This CDR3 is CASREDRANQPQHF. The CDR3 DNA is TGTGCCAGCAGGGAGGACAGGGCCAATCAGCCCCAGCATTTT.

V is TRBV6-5 and J is TRBJ1-2, with TRBD1 as a possible D gene (5 bases). Trimming left V 1 base short and J 1 base short, with 10 bases between. The CDR3 consists of 15 residues. Germline V gene sequence: CDR1 MNHEY, CDR2 SVGAGI. The CDR3 nucleotides are TGTGCCAGCAGTTACTTTACCGACAGTAACTATGGCTACACCTTC. Translated, it gives CASSYFTDSNYGYTF.

The V gene is TRBV6-4, the J gene TRBJ2-6, with TRBD1 as a possible D gene (5 bases). The CDR3 extends over 16 amino acids. V was clipped by 0 bases and J by 2 bases, with 8 bases between them. Germline V lookup: CDR1 MRHNA, CDR2 SNTAGT. The CDR3 protein is CASSDSSRAGANVLTF. In DNA form, the CDR3 reads TGTGCCAGCAGTGACTCATCCAGGGCTGGGGCCAACGTCCTGACTTTC.

Here the CDR3 DNA reads TGTGCCAGCAGTTTAAGTAGCGGGGGGGGCACCGGGGAGCTGTTTTTT. Amino acid sequence: CASSLSSGGGTGELFF. J is TRBJ2-2 and V is TRBV6-5; TRBD2 aligns across 11 bases. Germline-derived CDR1 and CDR2 are MNHEY and SVGAGI. V dropped 4 bases and J dropped 4; count of bases not matched to a gene: 5. There are 16 residues in the CDR3.

This chain links TRBV7-6 with TRBJ2-3, with TRBD1 identical over 9 bases. This CDR3 spans 14 amino acids. V was clipped by 5 bases and J by 2 bases; unmatched bases: 2. CDR1 is SGHVS and CDR2 is FNYEAQ in the germline V gene. CDR3 sequence reads: CASSHRGLTDTQYF. The CDR3 DNA sequence: TGTGCCAGCAGCCACAGGGGGCTCACAGATACGCAGTATTTT.

The V gene is TRBV5-8, the J gene TRBJ1-1; D not certain. The germline gives CDR1 SGHTS, CDR2 YDEGEE. Trimming stripped 4 bases from V and 0 bases from J, with 10 bases between. CDR3 length: 14 amino acids. The CDR3, as DNA: TGTGCCAGCAGCCCTTCCGGGTTGAACACTGAAGCTTTCTTT. This gives the protein CASSPSGLNTEAFF.

This clone is a singleton in its sample. The CDR3 nucleotides are TGTGCCAGCAGCCCAATACCGGGACAGGCCCTGTCTGGGGCCAACGTCCTGACTTTC. Its protein is CASSPIPGQALSGANVLTF. The chain couples TRBV7-3 to TRBJ2-6; 8 bases agree with TRBD1. The CDR3 totals 19 residues. With 5 bases clipped from V and 1 base from J, the junction kept 13 bases outside the gene matches. From germline, CDR1 is SGHTA and CDR2 FQGTGA. The entire variable domain, with the rest obtained from reference TRBV7-3 and TRBJ2-6, is as follows: GAGVSQTPSNKVTEKGKYVELRCDPISGHTALYWYRQSLGQGPEFLIYFQGTGAADDSGLPNDRFFAVRPEGSVSTLKIQRTERGDSAVYLCASSPIPGQALSGANVLTFGAGSRLTVL.

The chain uses TRBV9 and TRBJ1-4, with TRBD1 matching 9 bases. V lost 3 bases to trimming and J lost 8 bases; unmatched junction nucleotides: 5. The CDR3 is made up of 14 amino acids. The V gene's germline CDR1 is SGDLS and CDR2 YYNGEE. The CDR3 is CASSAGTGSEKLFF. The CDR3, as DNA: TGTGCCAGCAGCGCCGGGACAGGGTCCGAAAAACTGTTTTTT.

CDR3 DNA: TGTGCCAGTAGTAGAAGCTCAAACAGAGCTGGCTACACCTTC. It specifies CASSRSSNRAGYTF. The chain recombines TRBV19 with TRBJ1-2, with unresolved D. Germline V gene sequence: CDR1 LNHDA, CDR2 SQIVND (reference sequence). This CDR3 has 14 amino acids. Trimming removed 4 bases at V and 7 bases at J, with 16 bases between. The full variable domain, rest sourced from reference TRBV19 and TRBJ1-2, is DGGITQSPKYLFRKEGQNVTLSCEQNLNHDAMYWYRQDPGQGLRLIYYSQIVNDFQKGDIAEGYSVSREKKESFPLTVTSAQKNPTAFYLCASSRSSNRAGYTFGSGTRLTVV.

The sample holds one count of this clone. This rearrangement joins TRBV29-1 to TRBJ2-3; tentatively, D is TRBD2 (5 bases). The V gene's germline CDR1 is SQVTM and CDR2 ANQGSEA. The CDR3 extends over 12 amino acids. Deletions cut 7 bases from V and 0 bases from J, with 8 bases between. The CDR3 protein is CSADSSTDTQYF. DNA for the CDR3: TGCAGCGCGGACTCAAGCACAGATACGCAGTATTTT.

The chain joins TRBV15 to TRBJ1-3; D is uncertain. Germline values: CDR1 LNHNV, CDR2 YYDKDF (reference sequence). The CDR3 covers 13 residues. V was shortened by 5 bases and J by 5 bases, with 10 bases between the two germline ends. In nucleotides, the CDR3 is TGTGCCACCAGCCCCTCCGCTAGAAACACCATATATTTT. This encodes CATSPSARNTIYF. Using reference TRBV15 and TRBJ1-3 for the parts outside the CDR3, the full variable domain is DAMVIQNPRYQVTQFGKPVTLSCSQTLNHNVMYWYQQKSSQAPKLLFHYYDKDFNNEADTPDNFQSRRPNTSFCFLDIRSPGLGDTAMYLCATSPSARNTIYFGEGSWLTVV.